This T cell receptor beta chain comes out of a study of beta chain features in type 1 diabetes. Study outcomes and limitations: When Type 1 diabetes patients were examined, their TCRB CDR3s proved moderately but significantly shorter in all four CD4+ subsets.

A few counts support this clone. Its antigen is undetermined. Expressed TCRB transcripts got sequenced, as all isolated RNA was reverse transcribed. Measured with immunoSEQ multiplex PCR; TCRdb has only the in-frame clones, and not every one. The sample contains 300,000 or so clones, approximately 10% of which appear only once. V gave up 3 bases and J gave up 0 bases, with 12 bases separating them. The CDR3 runs to 16 residues. Germline V gives CDR1 LGHNA, CDR2 YSLEER. The rearrangement joins TRBV4-3 to TRBJ1-5; tentatively, D is TRBD1 (5 bases). The TCR was taken from a man aged 25-45 years with type 1 diabetes. The sequenced sample consisted of central memory CD4+ T cells from blood. The CDR3 protein is CASSHSPGGSNQPQHF. CDR3 coding DNA: TGCGCCAGCAGCCATTCCCCTGGGGGTAGCAATCAGCCCCAGCATTTT.